This T cell receptor (beta chain) was found in a study of blood T cell repertoires in COVID-19. Germline V gene data show CDR1 as LGHDT and CDR2 as YNNKEL (reference sequence). The CDR3 totals 17 residues. V shed 3 bases and J shed 2 bases, with 19 bases lying between them. Measured with immunoSEQ multiplex PCR; TCRdb has only the in-frame clones, and not every one. This sample has under 300,000 clones, with more than 85% found just once. The chain combines TRBV3-1 (or the pseudogene TRBV3-2) with TRBJ1-2; D might be TRBD1 (6 bases). The source material was PBMCs or T cells enriched from blood (not recorded which). This sequence originates from a woman between 45 and 60 years old who had recovered from COVID-19. CDR3: CASSHLQTGLPNYGYTF. For the CDR3, the DNA is TGTGCCAGCAGCCACCTACAGACAGGACTTCCAAACTATGGCTACACCTTC.